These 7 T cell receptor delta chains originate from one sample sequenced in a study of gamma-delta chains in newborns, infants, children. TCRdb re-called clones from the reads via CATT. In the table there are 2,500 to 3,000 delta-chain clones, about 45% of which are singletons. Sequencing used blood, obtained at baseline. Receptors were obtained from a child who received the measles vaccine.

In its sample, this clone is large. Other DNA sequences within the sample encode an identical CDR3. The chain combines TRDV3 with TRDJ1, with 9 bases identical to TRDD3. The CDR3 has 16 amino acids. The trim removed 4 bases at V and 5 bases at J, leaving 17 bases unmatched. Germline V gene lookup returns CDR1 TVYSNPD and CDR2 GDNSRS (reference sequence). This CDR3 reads CACYEGTGGPGDKLIF. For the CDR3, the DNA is TGTGCCTGCTACGAGGGTACTGGGGGACCGGGGGATAAACTCATCTTT.

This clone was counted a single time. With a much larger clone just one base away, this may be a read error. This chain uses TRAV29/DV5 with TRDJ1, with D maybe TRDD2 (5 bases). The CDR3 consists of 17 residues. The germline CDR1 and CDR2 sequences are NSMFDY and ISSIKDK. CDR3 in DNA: TGTGCAGCAAGCTCATTCCTGTGGGAATGTGTAGACGATAAACTCACCTTT. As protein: CAASSFLWECVDDKLTF.

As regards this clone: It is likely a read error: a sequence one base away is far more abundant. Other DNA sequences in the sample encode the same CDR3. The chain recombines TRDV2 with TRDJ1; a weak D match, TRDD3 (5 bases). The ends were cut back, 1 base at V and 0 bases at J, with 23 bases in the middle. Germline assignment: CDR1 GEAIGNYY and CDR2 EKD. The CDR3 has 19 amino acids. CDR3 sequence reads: CACDTLPALGTEYTDKLIF. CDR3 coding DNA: TGTGCCTGTGACACTCTACCCGCGCTGGGCACAGAGTACACCGATAAACTCATCTTT.

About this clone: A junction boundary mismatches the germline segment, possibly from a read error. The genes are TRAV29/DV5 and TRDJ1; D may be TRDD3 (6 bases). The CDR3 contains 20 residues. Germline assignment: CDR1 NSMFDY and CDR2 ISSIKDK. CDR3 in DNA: TGCGCAGCAAGGCTATGGCGTAAGAAGCTATATGGGGGCTACACCGATAAACTCATCTTT. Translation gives CAARLWRKKLYGGYTDKLIF.

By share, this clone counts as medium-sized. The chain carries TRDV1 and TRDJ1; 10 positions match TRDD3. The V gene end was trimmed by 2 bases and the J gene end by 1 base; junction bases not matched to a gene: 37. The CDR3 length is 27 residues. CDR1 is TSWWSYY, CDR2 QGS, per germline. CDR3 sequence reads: CALGEDPPPEPSSFRYTGGCITDKLIF. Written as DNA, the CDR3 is TGTGCTCTTGGGGAAGACCCACCCCCCGAGCCTTCTTCCTTCCGCTATACTGGGGGATGTATCACCGATAAACTCATCTTT.

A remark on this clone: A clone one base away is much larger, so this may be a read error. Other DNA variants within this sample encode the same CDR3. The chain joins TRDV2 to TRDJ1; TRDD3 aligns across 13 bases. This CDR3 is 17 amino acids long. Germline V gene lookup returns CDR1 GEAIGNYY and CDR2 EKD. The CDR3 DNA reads TGCGCCTGTGACCTACTGGGGGATACGCGTATAACCGATAAACTCATCTTT. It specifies CACDLLGDTRITDKLIF.

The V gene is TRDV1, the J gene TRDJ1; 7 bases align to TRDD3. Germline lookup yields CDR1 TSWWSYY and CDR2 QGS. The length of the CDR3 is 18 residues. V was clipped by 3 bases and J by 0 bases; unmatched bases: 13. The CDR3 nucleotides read TGTGCTCTTGGGGAGTTCCGTAGGGGATATTTGTACACCGATAAACTCATCTTT. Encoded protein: CALGEFRRGYLYTDKLIF.